Shown below are 8 T cell receptor beta chains from a single sample sequenced in a study of TIL therapy for anti-PD-1-resistant metastatic lung cancer. This was the immunoSEQ v3 assay. Assay used: immunoSEQ multiplex PCR; TCRdb lists only in-frame clones, some missing. Found here are tens of thousands of clones, roughly 85% of them singletons; the top ten hold about 4.8%. This sample's time point: pre-treatment sample, taken before nivolumab and TIL therapy. The input for sequencing was blood, taken at baseline. Receptor source: a woman between 30 and 80 years old with non-small cell lung cancer.

The chain joins TRBV30 to TRBJ1-4; the match to TRBD1 covers 8 bases. With V trimmed by 2 bases and J by 7 bases, 6 bases remained unmatched. The germline CDR1 and CDR2 sequences are GTSNPN and SVGIG (reference sequence). The CDR3 covers 14 residues. For the CDR3, the DNA is TGTGCCTGGAGTCCAGGGGGCTTAGGTGAAAAACTGTTTTTT. Protein product: CAWSPGGLGEKLFF.

The rearrangement uses TRBV19 and TRBJ2-1, with TRBD2 matching 11 bases. Germline V gene lookup returns CDR1 LNHDA and CDR2 SQIVND (reference sequence). CDR3 length: 15 residues. The V and J ends lost 7 bases and 7 bases, in that order; junction bases with no gene match: 9. CDR3 coding DNA: TGTGCCAGTAACCCACTAGCGGGAGCTTGGAATGAGCAGTTCTTC. Its protein is CASNPLAGAWNEQFF.

The chain employs TRBV6-5 and TRBJ1-4; a weak D match, TRBD1 (5 bases). Trimming shortened V by 3 bases and J by 7 bases, and 9 bases separated the two germline ends. The CDR3 has 13 residues. The germline V gene has CDR1 MNHEY and CDR2 SVGAGI. The CDR3 DNA sequence: TGTGCCAGCAGTTATCATACAGGTGAAAAACTGTTTTTT. Translating gives CASSYHTGEKLFF.

The count of this clone is one. The rearrangement joins TRBV6-6 to TRBJ2-2, with D possibly called TRBD1 or TRBD2 (5 bases each). The CDR3 runs to 14 residues. CDR1 MNHNY and CDR2 SVGAGI come from the germline V gene (reference sequence). V was trimmed by 3 bases and J by 5 bases, leaving 10 bases between them. The CDR3 reads CASSYEGWTGELFF. In DNA, the CDR3 is TGTGCCAGCAGTTATGAGGGGTGGACCGGGGAGCTGTTTTTT.

The J gene is TRBJ2-1, the V gene TRBV6-1; D is ambiguous. The CDR3 extends over 17 amino acids. Trimming took off 0 bases at V and 4 bases at J, with 16 bases between the two ends. Germline V gene data show CDR1 as MNHNS and CDR2 as SASEGT. As DNA, the CDR3 is TGTGCCAGCAGTGAAGCTTTGGCGTACCGCAAGTACAATGAGCAGTTCTTC. This sequence encodes CASSEALAYRKYNEQFF.

This clone was counted a single time. The chain is built from TRBV19 and TRBJ1-1, with TRBD1 as a possible D gene (5 bases). Germline V gene lookup returns CDR1 LNHDA and CDR2 SQIVND (reference sequence). With 3 bases removed from V and 1 base from J, the gap between germline ends came to 6 bases. The CDR3 length is 13 residues. This CDR3 is CASSITGNTEAFF. The DNA of the CDR3 is TGTGCCAGTAGTATCACAGGGAACACTGAAGCTTTCTTT. Full variable domain (rest looked up from reference TRBV19 and TRBJ1-1): DGGITQSPKYLFRKEGQNVTLSCEQNLNHDAMYWYRQDPGQGLRLIYYSQIVNDFQKGDIAEGYSVSREKKESFPLTVTSAQKNPTAFYLCASSITGNTEAFFGQGTRLTVV.

This clone was detected only once. CDR3 coding DNA: TGCGCCAGCAGCTTGGCTGGGGACTCCACCGGGGAGCTGTTTTTT. It encodes CASSLAGDSTGELFF. V gene TRBV5-1 combines with J gene TRBJ2-2, with D tentatively TRBD2 (6 bases). The V and J ends lost 0 bases and 4 bases respectively, with 10 bases between them. Germline values: CDR1 SGHRS, CDR2 YFSETQ. This CDR3 region has 15 residues.

The rearrangement joins TRBV14 to TRBJ2-1; 9 bases are a match to TRBD2. The trim removed 4 bases at V and 9 bases at J, leaving 7 bases unmatched. CDR1 and CDR2 (germline): SGHDN, FVKESK. CDR3 length: 14 amino acids. The CDR3 nucleotides read TGTGCCAGCAGCCCTTACCCGGGACTAGCTGAGCAGTTCTTC. It is translated as CASSPYPGLAEQFF.